This T cell receptor (beta chain) was found in a study of tumor-infiltrating lymphocytes in primary liver carcinoma. Total RNA (roughly 0.45 ug) served as template for TCR beta cDNA synthesis primed by a constant-region primer. Three nested multiplex PCR rounds, a slightly modified ARM-PCR method, built the TCR beta libraries. In the first two PCR rounds, TRBV1-TRBV30 forward primers were paired with a C-beta reverse primer, and each round lasted approximately 10 cycles. TCRdb redid the calling of the multiplex PCR reads with MiXCR, one entry per CDR3 protein. The table lists some 190,000 distinct CDR3 sequences, about 82% of them singletons, with 15% to 20% in the top ten. Germline V lookup: CDR1 MNHNS, CDR2 SASEGT. There are 17 residues in the CDR3. Turning to this clonotype: A junction end diverges from the germline sequence, so it may reflect a read error.

Co-extracted RNA and DNA came from around 20-30 mg of unsorted bulk tissue. This clonotype was sampled from a man aged 35 to 55 with primary liver carcinoma and hepatitis B virus infection. V and J are TRBV6-1 and TRBJ2-1; TRBD2 aligns across 10 bases. The source material was tumor tissue from primary liver carcinoma. CDR3 region: CASTPVQRTSGSNEHFF. The CDR3 bases are TGTGCAAGCACTCCGGTCCAACGGACTAGCGGAAGCAATGAGCACTTCTTC.